This TCR beta chain was sequenced for a study of T cell responses to AZD1222 COVID-19 vaccine. Study observations and caveats: It was only after the peak T cell response that any repertoires were sampled. Regions left unmutated in variants are reportedly the target of nearly half of spike-specific TCRs. Spike-specific TCR breadth and depth both grew after two AZD1222 doses.

Germline CDR1 and CDR2: SGHKS and YYEKEE (reference sequence). Between the trimmed V and J ends, which lost 5 bases and 1 base, there was a span of 13 bases. This CDR3 has 15 residues. Concerning this clone itself: The antigen remains unidentified.

Some clones are missing from TCRdb's copy, which holds only in-frame ones; the method was immunoSEQ multiplex PCR. This table holds approximately 120,000 clones, 80% to 90% found once. The sequence was obtained from an adult in good health. V is TRBV5-5 and J is TRBJ1-5; the D is unclear. The source material was peripheral blood, sampled on day 0 of AZD1222 vaccination. The CDR3 region is CASRADAVSNQPQHF. DNA for the CDR3: TGTGCCAGCAGGGCCGATGCGGTCAGCAATCAGCCCCAGCATTTT.